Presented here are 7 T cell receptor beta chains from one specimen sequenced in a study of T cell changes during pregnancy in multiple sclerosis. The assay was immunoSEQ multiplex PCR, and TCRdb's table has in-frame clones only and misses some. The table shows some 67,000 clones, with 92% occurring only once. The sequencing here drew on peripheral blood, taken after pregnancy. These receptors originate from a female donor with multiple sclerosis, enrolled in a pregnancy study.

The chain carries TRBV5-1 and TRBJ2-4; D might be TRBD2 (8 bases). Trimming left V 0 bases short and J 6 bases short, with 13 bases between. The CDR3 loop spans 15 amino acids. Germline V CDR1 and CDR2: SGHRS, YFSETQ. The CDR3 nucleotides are TGCGCCAGCAGCTTGGCGGGAGGGGGCGGAAACATTCAGTACTTC. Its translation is CASSLAGGGGNIQYF.

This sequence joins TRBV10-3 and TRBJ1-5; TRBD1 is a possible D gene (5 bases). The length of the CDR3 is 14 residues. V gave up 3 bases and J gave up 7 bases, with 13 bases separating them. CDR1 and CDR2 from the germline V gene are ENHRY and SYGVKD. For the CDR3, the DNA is TGTGCCATCAGTGATGGAGGGGCGGACCAGCCCCAGCATTTT. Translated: CAISDGGADQPQHF.

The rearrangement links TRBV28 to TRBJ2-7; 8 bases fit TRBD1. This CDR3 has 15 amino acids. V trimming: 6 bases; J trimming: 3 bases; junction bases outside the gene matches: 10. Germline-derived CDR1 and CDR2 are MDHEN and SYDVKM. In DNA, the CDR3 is TGTGCCAGCAGAGGCACCGGGACAGGAGGCTACGAGCAGTACTTC. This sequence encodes CASRGTGTGGYEQYF.

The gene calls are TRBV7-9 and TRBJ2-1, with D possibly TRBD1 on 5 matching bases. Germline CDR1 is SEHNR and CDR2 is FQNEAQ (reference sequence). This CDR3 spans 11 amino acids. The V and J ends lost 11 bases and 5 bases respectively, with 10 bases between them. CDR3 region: CAGAGNNEQFF. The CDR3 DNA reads TGTGCCGGGGCTGGGAACAATGAGCAGTTCTTC.

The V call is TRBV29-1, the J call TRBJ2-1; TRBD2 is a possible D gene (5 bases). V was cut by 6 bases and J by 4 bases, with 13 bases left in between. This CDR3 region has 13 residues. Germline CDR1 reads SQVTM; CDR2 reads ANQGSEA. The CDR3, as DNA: TGCAGCGTAACCGGACTCGCATACAATGAGCAGTTCTTC. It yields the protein CSVTGLAYNEQFF.

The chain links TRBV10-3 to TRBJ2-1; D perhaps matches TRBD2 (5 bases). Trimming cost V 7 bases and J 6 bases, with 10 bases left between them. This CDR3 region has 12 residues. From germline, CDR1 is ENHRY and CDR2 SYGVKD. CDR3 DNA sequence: TGTGCCATCAACGGGAATCTCAATGAGCAGTTCTTC. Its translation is CAINGNLNEQFF.

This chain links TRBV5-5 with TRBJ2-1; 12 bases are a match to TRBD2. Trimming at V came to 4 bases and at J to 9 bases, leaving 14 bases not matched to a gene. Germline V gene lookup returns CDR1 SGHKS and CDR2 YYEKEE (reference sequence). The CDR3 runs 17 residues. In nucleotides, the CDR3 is TGTGCCAGCAGCGGGGGGACTAGCGGGTACAGACAGGCTGAGCAGTTCTTC. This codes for CASSGGTSGYRQAEQFF. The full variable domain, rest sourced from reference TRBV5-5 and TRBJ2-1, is DAGVTQSPTHLIKTRGQQVTLRCSPISGHKSVSWYQQVLGQGPQFIFQYYEKEERGRGNFPDRFSARQFPNYSSELNVNALLLGDSALYLCASSGGTSGYRQAEQFFGPGTRLTVL.